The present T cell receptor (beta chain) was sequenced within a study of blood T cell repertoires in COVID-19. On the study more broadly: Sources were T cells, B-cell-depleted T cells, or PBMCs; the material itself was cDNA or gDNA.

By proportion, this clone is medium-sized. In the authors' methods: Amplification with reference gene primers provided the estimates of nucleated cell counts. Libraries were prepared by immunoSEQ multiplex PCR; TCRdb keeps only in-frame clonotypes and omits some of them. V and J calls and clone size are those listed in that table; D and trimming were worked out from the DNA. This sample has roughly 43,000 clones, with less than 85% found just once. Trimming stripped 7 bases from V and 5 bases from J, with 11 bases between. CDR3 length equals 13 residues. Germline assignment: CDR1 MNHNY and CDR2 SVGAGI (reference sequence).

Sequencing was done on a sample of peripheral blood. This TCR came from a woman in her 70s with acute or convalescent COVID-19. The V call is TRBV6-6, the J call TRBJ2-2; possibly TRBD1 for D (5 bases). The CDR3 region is CASMFGATGELFF. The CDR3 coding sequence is TGTGCCAGCATGTTTGGGGCAACCGGGGAGCTGTTTTTT.